These T cell receptor beta chains were read from a single sample in a study of radiotherapy plus CTLA-4 blockade in lung cancer. Produced via immunoSEQ multiplex PCR; TCRdb's table is partial and in-frame only. This table has around 20,000 clones, about 82% appearing once. Sample: peripheral blood, taken from a patient treated with radiotherapy plus ipilimumab. The receptors were sampled from a human donor with non-small cell lung cancer whose response to radiotherapy plus ipilimumab could not be evaluated. The CDR3 runs from the conserved cysteine through the conserved F or W. A D gene is named only where the DNA matches it firmly.

CDR3	V	J	D
CASRVSGSGTDTQYF	TRBV6-1	TRBJ2-3	TRBD2
CASRDRGHTGELFF	TRBV6-6	TRBJ2-2	TRBD1
CASSWRGGKGNTEAFF	TRBV5-6	TRBJ1-1	.
CASSQVRGSGLDTQYF	TRBV4-3	TRBJ2-3	TRBD1
CATSLFQGTGNTIYF	TRBV15	TRBJ1-3	.
CASSLDGGNTEAFF	TRBV5-4	TRBJ1-1	.
CASSRGSQETQYF	TRBV5-6	TRBJ2-5	.
CASSSTGLGTEAFF	TRBV11-2	TRBJ1-1	.
CASSTGPSTDTQYF	TRBV19	TRBJ2-3	.
CASGAGGYGETQYF	TRBV10-1	TRBJ2-5	TRBD1
CASRPSERSYEQYF	TRBV28	TRBJ2-7	.
CAISGAVGELFF	TRBV10-3	TRBJ2-2	.
CASSREGQTNTEAFF	TRBV6-5	TRBJ1-1	TRBD1
CASVYGLYEQYF	TRBV6-1	TRBJ2-7	.
CASSPGDRRNEQFF	TRBV18	TRBJ2-1	TRBD1
CSARGGYEQFF	TRBV20-1	TRBJ2-1	.
CASSLEPSSGSPLHF	TRBV5-1	TRBJ1-6	.
CASSPAGGNQPQHF	TRBV18	TRBJ1-5	.
CSVYSAYGYTF	TRBV29-1	TRBJ1-2	.
CASSPGGWGCTF	TRBV7-6	TRBJ1-2	.
CASSSTGTNSYEQYF	TRBV6-6	TRBJ2-7	TRBD2
CASSQSGTGGSNEQFF	TRBV16	TRBJ2-1	TRBD1
CARSGAGGDSSQPQHF	TRBV5-3	TRBJ1-5	.
CASSMGLAGGRNQETQYF	TRBV5-1	TRBJ2-5	TRBD2
CSGRGTDRNEQFF	TRBV29-1	TRBJ2-1	TRBD1
CASSPGGVAGGRQYF	TRBV28	TRBJ2-5	TRBD2
CASGRDRGLRKPQHF	TRBV11-3	TRBJ1-5	TRBD1
CASSFPGRDTQYF	TRBV28	TRBJ2-3	TRBD2
CASSRRIAGEKETQYF	TRBV7-9	TRBJ2-5	TRBD2
CASSLQGQVTQYF	TRBV13	TRBJ2-5	.
CASSLAGTSGADTQYF	TRBV5-4	TRBJ2-3	TRBD2
CASSISSPQFAGGSPLHF	TRBV19	TRBJ1-6	.
CASSSTSGGDTQYF	TRBV7-3	TRBJ2-3	TRBD2
CASSWDTNTEAFF	TRBV28	TRBJ1-1	.
CASNKGTVSSYNEQFF	TRBV19	TRBJ2-1	TRBD1
CASTLLGQGSNEAFF	TRBV2	TRBJ1-1	TRBD1
CASSSWVFRELAKNIQYF	TRBV5-6	TRBJ2-4	.
CASSVESYYGYTF	TRBV2	TRBJ1-2	.
CASSASGGQYF	TRBV2	TRBJ2-5	TRBD2
CASSLAGSHEQYF	TRBV6-6	TRBJ2-7	.
CASSSFNQPQHF	TRBV7-2	TRBJ1-5	.
CASSIRREKNIQYF	TRBV19	TRBJ2-4	TRBD2